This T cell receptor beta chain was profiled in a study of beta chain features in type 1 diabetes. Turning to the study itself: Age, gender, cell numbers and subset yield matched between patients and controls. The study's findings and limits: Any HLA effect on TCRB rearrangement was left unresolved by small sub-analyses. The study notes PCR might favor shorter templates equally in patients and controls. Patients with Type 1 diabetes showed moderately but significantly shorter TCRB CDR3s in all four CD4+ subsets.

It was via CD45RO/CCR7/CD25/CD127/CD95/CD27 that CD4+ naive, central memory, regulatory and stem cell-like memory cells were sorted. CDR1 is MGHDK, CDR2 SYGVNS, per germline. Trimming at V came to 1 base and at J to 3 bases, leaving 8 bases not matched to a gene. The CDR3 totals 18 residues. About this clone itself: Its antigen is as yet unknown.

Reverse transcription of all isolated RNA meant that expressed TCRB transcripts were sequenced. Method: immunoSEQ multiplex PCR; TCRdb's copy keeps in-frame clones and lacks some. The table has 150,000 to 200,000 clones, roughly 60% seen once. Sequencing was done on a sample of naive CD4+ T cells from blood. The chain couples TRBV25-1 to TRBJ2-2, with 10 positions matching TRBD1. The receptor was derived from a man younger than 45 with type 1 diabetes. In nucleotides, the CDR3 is TGTGCCAGCAGTGAATGGGCCCGGACAGGGGGTGACACCGGGGAGCTGTTTTTT. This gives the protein CASSEWARTGGDTGELFF.